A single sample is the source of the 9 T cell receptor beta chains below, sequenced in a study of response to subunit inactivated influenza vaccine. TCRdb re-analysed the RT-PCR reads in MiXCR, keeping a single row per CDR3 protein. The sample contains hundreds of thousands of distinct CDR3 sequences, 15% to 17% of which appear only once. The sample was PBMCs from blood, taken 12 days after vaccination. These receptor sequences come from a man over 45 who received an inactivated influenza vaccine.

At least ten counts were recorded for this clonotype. The CDR3: CASRRPGQGVTGELFF. The DNA for the CDR3 is TGTGCCAGCAGAAGACCGGGACAGGGGGTCACCGGGGAGCTGTTTTTT. The chain couples TRBV12-3 or TRBV12-4 to TRBJ2-2; 11 bases fit TRBD1. This CDR3 has 16 amino acids. Trimming removed 6 bases from V and 4 bases from J; junction bases left unmatched: 7.

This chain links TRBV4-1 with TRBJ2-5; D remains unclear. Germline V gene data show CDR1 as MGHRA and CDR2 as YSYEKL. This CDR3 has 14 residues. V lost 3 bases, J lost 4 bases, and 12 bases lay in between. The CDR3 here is CASSHYARRETQYF. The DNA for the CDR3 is TGCGCCAGCAGCCATTATGCCAGACGAGAGACCCAGTACTTC.

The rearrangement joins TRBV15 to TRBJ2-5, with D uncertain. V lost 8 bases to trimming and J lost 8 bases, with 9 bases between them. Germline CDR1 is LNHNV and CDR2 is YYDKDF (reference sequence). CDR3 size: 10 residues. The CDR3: CATPRLTQYF. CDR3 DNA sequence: TGTGCCACCCCCCGCCTAACCCAGTACTTC.

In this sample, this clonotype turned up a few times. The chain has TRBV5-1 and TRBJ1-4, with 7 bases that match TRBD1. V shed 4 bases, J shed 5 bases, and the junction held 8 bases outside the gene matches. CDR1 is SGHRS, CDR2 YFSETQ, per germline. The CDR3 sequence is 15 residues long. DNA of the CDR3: TGCGCCAGCAGCACTACGACAGGGACCAATGAAAAACTGTTTTTT. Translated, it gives CASSTTTGTNEKLFF.

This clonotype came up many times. The CDR3 here is CSVPGQVNEKLFF. For the CDR3, the DNA is TGCAGTGTCCCGGGACAGGTTAATGAAAAACTGTTTTTT. The genes are TRBV20-1 and TRBJ1-4, with TRBD1 identical over 8 bases. In germline, CDR1 is DFQATT, CDR2 SNEGSKA (reference sequence). V was clipped by 7 bases and J by 4 bases; unmatched bases: 5. The CDR3 extends over 13 amino acids.

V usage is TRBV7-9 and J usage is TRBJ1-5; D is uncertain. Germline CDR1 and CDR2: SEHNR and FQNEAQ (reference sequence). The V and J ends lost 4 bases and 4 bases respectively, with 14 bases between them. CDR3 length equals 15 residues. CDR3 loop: CASSSGNSVNQPQHF. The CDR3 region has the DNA TGTGCCAGCAGCTCAGGAAACAGTGTTAATCAGCCCCAGCATTTT.

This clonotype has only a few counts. CDR3 protein: CAWSSRFGGENEQYF. CDR3 DNA: TGTGCCTGGAGTTCGAGGTTTGGGGGGGAAAACGAGCAGTACTTC. The chain employs TRBV30 and TRBJ2-7; 7 bases line up with TRBD2. V dropped 2 bases and J dropped 5; count of bases not matched to a gene: 12. CDR1 GTSNPN and CDR2 SVGIG come from the germline V gene (reference sequence). CDR3 size: 15 residues. Full variable domain (remainder filled in from reference TRBV30 and TRBJ2-7): SQTIHQWPATLVQPVGSPLSLECTVEGTSNPNLYWYRQAAGRGLQLLFYSVGIGQISSEVPQNLSASRPQDRQFILSSKKLLLSDSGFYLCAWSSRFGGENEQYFGPGTRLTVT.

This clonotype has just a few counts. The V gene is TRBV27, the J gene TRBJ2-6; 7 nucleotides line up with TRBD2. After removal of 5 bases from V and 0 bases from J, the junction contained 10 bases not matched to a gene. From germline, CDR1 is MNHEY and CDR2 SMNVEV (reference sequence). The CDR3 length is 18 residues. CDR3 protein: CASSLIAGVDSGANVLTF. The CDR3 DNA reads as TGTGCCAGCAGTCTAATAGCGGGCGTGGACTCTGGGGCCAACGTCCTGACTTTC.

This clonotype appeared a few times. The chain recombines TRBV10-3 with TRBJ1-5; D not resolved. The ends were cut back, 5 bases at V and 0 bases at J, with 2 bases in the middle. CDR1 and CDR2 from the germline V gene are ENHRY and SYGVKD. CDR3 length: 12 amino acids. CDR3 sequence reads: CAISHSNQPQHF. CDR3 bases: TGTGCCATCAGTCATAGCAATCAGCCCCAGCATTTT.